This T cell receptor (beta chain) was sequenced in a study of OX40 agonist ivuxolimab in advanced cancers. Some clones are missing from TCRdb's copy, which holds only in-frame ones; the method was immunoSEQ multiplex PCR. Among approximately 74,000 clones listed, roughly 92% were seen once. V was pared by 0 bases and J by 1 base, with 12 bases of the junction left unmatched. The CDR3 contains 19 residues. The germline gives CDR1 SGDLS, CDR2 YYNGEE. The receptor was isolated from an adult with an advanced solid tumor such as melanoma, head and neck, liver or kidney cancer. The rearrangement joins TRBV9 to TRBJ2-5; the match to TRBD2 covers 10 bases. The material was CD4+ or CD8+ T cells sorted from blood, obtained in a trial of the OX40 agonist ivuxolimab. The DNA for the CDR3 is TGTGCCAGCAGCGTAGCTGCGGCGGCCCGGACTAGCGGCCAAGAGACCCAGTACTTC. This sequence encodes CASSVAAAARTSGQETQYF.